These T cell receptor beta chains were read from a single sample in a study of graft-versus-host responses after intestinal transplantation. Clones were sequenced by immunoSEQ multiplex PCR, and TCRdb holds only the in-frame ones, with some missing. The table includes some 13,000 clones, less than 45% detected once. The sample consisted of alloreactive CD8+ T cells from a mixed lymphocyte reaction culture, taken before intestinal transplant. These receptor sequences come from a human patient who received an intestinal transplant. Both conserved end residues are trimmed from each CDR3. The listing skips clone size in some rows; elsewhere it reads once, few, many or a size class.

>once|14|TRBV5-1
ASSLAPRGAYNEQF
>few|11|TRBV4-1
ASSQVRGQPQH
>hyperexpanded|11|TRBV2
ASMASGSYEQF
>-|11|TRBV2
ASMASGSYEQY
>-|12|TRBV28
ASTPDRVTYEQY
>-|14|TRBV7-9
ASSPRAQILQDEQF
>-|11|TRBV4-3
ASSQAGAYEQY
>-|15|TRBV28
ASSFTVQGAFRYGYT
>-|13|TRBV4-1
ASSQIAASNQPQH
>-|17|TRBV18
ASSPSQTGGVTVNTEAF